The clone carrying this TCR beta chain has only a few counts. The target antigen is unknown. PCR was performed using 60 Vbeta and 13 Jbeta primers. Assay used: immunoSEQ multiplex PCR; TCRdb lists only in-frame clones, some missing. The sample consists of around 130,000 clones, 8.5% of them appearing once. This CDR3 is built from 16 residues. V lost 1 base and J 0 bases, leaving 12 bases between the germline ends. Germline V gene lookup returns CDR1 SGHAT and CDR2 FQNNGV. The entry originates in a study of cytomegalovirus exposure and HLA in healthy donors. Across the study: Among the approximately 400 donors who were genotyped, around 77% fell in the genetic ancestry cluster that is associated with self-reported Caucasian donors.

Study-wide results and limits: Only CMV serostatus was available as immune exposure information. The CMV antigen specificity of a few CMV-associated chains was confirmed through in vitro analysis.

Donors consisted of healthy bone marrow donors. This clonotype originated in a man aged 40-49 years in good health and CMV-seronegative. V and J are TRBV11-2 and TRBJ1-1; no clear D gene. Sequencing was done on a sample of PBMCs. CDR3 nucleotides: TGTGCCAGCAGCTTAGTTGGGCAGAACATGAACACTGAAGCTTTCTTT. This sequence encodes CASSLVGQNMNTEAFF.